The 9 T cell receptor beta chains given below trace back to one sample, sequenced in a study of T cells expressing NK-cell markers. TCRdb re-called the 5' RACE reads and gives one entry per CDR3 protein, without DNA. This sample's clone table lists about 440,000 distinct CDR3 sequences. The sequencing sample was made of blood T cells: a sorted CD56 or NKG2C T cell subset, CD4+ or CD8+ T cells, or bulk PBMC T cells (not recorded which). These receptors came from a woman aged 18-70 years in good health.

This chain joins TRBV5-1 and TRBJ1-5; the TRBD1 assignment by TCRdb is unverifiable without DNA. Germline V CDR1 and CDR2: SGHRS, YFSETQ. The CDR3 covers 14 residues. The CDR3 here is CASSPTREGQPQHF.

The chain carries TRBV5-1 and TRBJ2-7; with no DNA, the TCRdb D assignment of TRBD2 cannot be verified. This CDR3 is built from 17 residues. Germline CDR1 SGHRS, CDR2 YFSETQ. The CDR3 reads CASRRGLAGSLGDEQYF.

The V gene is TRBV7-9, the J gene TRBJ2-7. In germline, CDR1 is SEHNR, CDR2 FQNEAQ (reference sequence). The CDR3 totals 15 residues. CDR3: CASSLDGRVSYEQYF.

This chain connects TRBV5-5 to TRBJ2-2; TCRdb's D gene call, TRBD1, goes unchecked for lack of DNA. Germline CDR1 SGHKS, CDR2 YYEKEE (reference sequence). The CDR3 has 16 residues. CDR3 sequence: CASSLRAGGNTGELFF.

The chain links TRBV20-1 to TRBJ1-1; the D call of TRBD1 rests on TCRdb alone, since no DNA is present to check it. Germline assignment: CDR1 DFQATT and CDR2 SNEGSKA (reference sequence). This CDR3 spans 14 amino acids. CDR3 in amino acids: CSAGGQGWDTEAFF.

This sequence joins TRBV6-6 and TRBJ1-1. This CDR3 comprises 11 residues. CDR1 and CDR2 (germline): MNHNY, SVGAGI (reference sequence). This chain's CDR3 is CASSSLREAFF.

CDR3 region: CSARVDTNNEQFF. J is TRBJ2-1 and V is TRBV20-1. The CDR3 has 13 amino acids. In germline, CDR1 is DFQATT, CDR2 SNEGSKA (reference sequence).

The chain has TRBV10-3 and TRBJ2-2; the D call of TRBD2 rests on TCRdb alone, since no DNA is present to check it. CDR3 length: 13 amino acids. Germline values: CDR1 ENHRY, CDR2 SYGVKD. CDR3 region: CAIKGLAWGELFF.

This rearrangement joins TRBV6-5 to TRBJ1-1; the TCRdb call, TRBD1, lacks DNA for checking. Germline CDR1 MNHEY, CDR2 SVGAGI. This CDR3 is 15 amino acids long. The CDR3 reads CASSSPPQGNTEAFF.